The 24 T cell receptor beta chains presented below share a single source sample, sequenced in a study of T cells in tuberculosis. Thawed, overnight-rested PBMC were stained with GMM-loaded CD1B tetramer, viability dye and anti-CD3, then sorted. The lipid loaded on the CD1B tetramers was C32 glucose monomycolate from Rhodococcus equi. This table comes from immunoSEQ multiplex PCR, and its TCRdb copy is limited to in-frame clones, with some not included. In the table there are about 88,000 clones, approximately 91% of which are singletons. Sequences were obtained from CD1b-GMM tetramer-negative cells sorted from PBMCs. These receptors were taken from an adult woman with latent tuberculosis.

The chain is built from TRBV20-1 and TRBJ1-1; D call uncertain. The V gene lost 6 bases and the J gene lost 4 bases, with 9 bases spanning the gap. In germline, CDR1 is DFQATT, CDR2 SNEGSKA (reference sequence). This CDR3 spans 11 amino acids. The CDR3 reads CSARVGTEAFF. For the CDR3, the DNA is TGCAGTGCCCGGGTGGGCACTGAAGCTTTCTTT.

This chain uses TRBV7-8 with TRBJ1-1; 7 positions match TRBD1. The CDR3 totals 15 residues. The V gene end was trimmed by 5 bases and the J gene end by 2 bases; junction bases not matched to a gene: 8. CDR1 SGHVS and CDR2 FQNEAQ come from the germline V gene. The CDR3 sequence is CASSRSGQVNTEAFF. The CDR3 DNA follows: TGTGCCAGCAGCCGTTCTGGACAGGTCAACACTGAAGCTTTCTTT.

The chain carries TRBV5-4 and TRBJ2-1, with D possibly TRBD2 on 7 matching bases. Trimming left V 4 bases short and J 2 bases short, with 16 bases between. Germline V lookup: CDR1 SGHNT, CDR2 YYREEE (reference sequence). The CDR3 is 16 amino acids. CDR3 amino acids: CASSRDPGGTYNEQFF. DNA of the CDR3: TGTGCCAGCAGCAGAGACCCGGGGGGCACCTACAATGAGCAGTTCTTC.

This clone was observed a handful of times. The chain carries TRBV19 and TRBJ1-1; no clear D. V was trimmed by 3 bases and J by 5 bases, leaving 13 bases between them. Germline CDR1 reads LNHDA; CDR2 reads SQIVND (reference sequence). CDR3 length: 14 residues. CDR3 DNA: TGTGCCAGTAGTATTCAAGGACGGGGTACTGAAGCTTTCTTT. Translating gives CASSIQGRGTEAFF.

The chain employs TRBV5-1 and TRBJ2-1; tentative D call: TRBD1 (6 bases). The V gene lost 4 bases and the J gene lost 8 bases, with 19 bases spanning the gap. CDR3 length equals 15 residues. Germline CDR1 and CDR2: SGHRS and YFSETQ. CDR3 in DNA: TGCGCCAGCAGCCAGCCTCTGGACAGTTTCCATGAGCAGTTCTTC. It yields the protein CASSQPLDSFHEQFF.

About this clone itself: The germline gene is not matched at one end of the junction; a read error may be the cause. The chain carries TRBV6-1 and TRBJ2-1; 10 nucleotides match TRBD2. Germline values: CDR1 MNHNS, CDR2 SASEGT. The CDR3 length is 14 residues. The CDR3 coding sequence is TGTGCCAGCCGGACTAGCGGAGCCTACAATGGGCAGTTCTTC. This translates into CASRTSGAYNGQFF.

The chain is built from TRBV7-2 and TRBJ1-2, with D unclear. The CDR3 is 11 amino acids. Trimming took 4 bases from V and 5 from J, leaving 5 bases between them. Germline CDR1 reads SGHTA; CDR2 reads FQGNSA. The DNA for the CDR3 is TGTGCCAGCAGCTCCACATATGGCTACACCTTC. Protein product: CASSSTYGYTF.

This chain uses TRBV12-5 with TRBJ1-2; D is ambiguous. The V and J ends lost 5 bases and 6 bases respectively, with 10 bases between them. CDR1 and CDR2 (germline): LGHNT, FRNRAP. The CDR3 is made up of 12 amino acids. CDR3 sequence reads: CASGPMEDGYTF. As DNA, the CDR3 is TGTGCTAGTGGTCCGATGGAGGATGGCTACACCTTC.

This clone was counted a single time. The chain carries TRBV28 and TRBJ2-3; TRBD2 matches 7 bases. The V and J ends lost 6 bases and 3 bases, in that order; junction bases with no gene match: 12. Germline assignment: CDR1 MDHEN and CDR2 SYDVKM. This CDR3 is built from 16 residues. CDR3 region: CASRPRRGLQTDTQYF. The CDR3 nucleotides read TGTGCCAGCAGACCCAGAAGGGGACTACAGACAGATACGCAGTATTTT.

V is TRBV2 and J is TRBJ1-5; tentatively, D is TRBD1 (6 bases). The germline CDR1 and CDR2 sequences are SNHLY and FYNNEI. V shed 6 bases and J shed 7 bases, with 19 bases lying between them. The CDR3 is 15 residues long. The CDR3 protein is CASSLGQKGGQPQHF. The DNA of the CDR3 is TGTGCCAGCAGCCTAGGACAGAAGGGCGGGCAGCCCCAGCATTTT.

This clone was observed a single time. This chain links TRBV14 with TRBJ1-2; 7 bases line up with TRBD1. Germline V gene data show CDR1 as SGHDN and CDR2 as FVKESK. The CDR3 has 14 residues. V lost 5 bases and J lost 4; bases outside the gene matches: 7. The DNA for the CDR3 is TGTGCCAGCAGCAAGGGACAGAGAACCTATGGCTACACCTTC. It is translated as CASSKGQRTYGYTF.

This clone was counted a single time. This chain connects TRBV5-1 to TRBJ1-4; D is perhaps TRBD1 (5 bases). With 4 bases removed from V and 8 bases from J, the gap between germline ends came to 18 bases. In germline, CDR1 is SGHRS, CDR2 YFSETQ. The CDR3 covers 15 residues. The CDR3 coding sequence is TGCGCCAGCAGCCCCGGGGGAGAGGTAGGGGAAAAACTGTTTTTT. The encoded protein is CASSPGGEVGEKLFF.

Details on this clone: The identical CDR3 is also encoded by other nucleotide sequences in the sample. The chain has TRBV19 and TRBJ2-5, with 9 bases identical to TRBD1. J lost 0 bases, V lost 3 bases, and 14 bases had no gene match. This CDR3 spans 19 amino acids. Germline CDR1 reads LNHDA; CDR2 reads SQIVND (reference sequence). In DNA, the CDR3 is TGTGCCAGTAGTATCGGGACAGGGCCCCTCATCTCGTACCAAGAGACCCAGTACTTC. Protein sequence: CASSIGTGPLISYQETQYF.

The V and J genes are TRBV25-1 and TRBJ1-2; D gene uncertain. The CDR3 length is 12 residues. Germline V gives CDR1 MGHDK, CDR2 SYGVNS. Trimming left V 4 bases short and J 6 bases short, with 9 bases between. The CDR3 sequence is CASSGQFDGYTF. Here the CDR3 DNA reads TGTGCCAGCAGTGGTCAGTTCGATGGCTACACCTTC.

J is TRBJ1-6 and V is TRBV7-2; D call uncertain. V shed 8 bases and J shed 0 bases, with 8 bases lying between them. This CDR3 region has 14 residues. The germline V gene has CDR1 SGHTA and CDR2 FQGNSA. The CDR3 sequence is CASSGFSYNSPLHF. The CDR3, as DNA: TGTGCCAGCTCGGGGTTCTCCTATAATTCACCCCTCCACTTT.

This clone was seen once. The genes are TRBV4-1 and TRBJ2-5; D possibly corresponds to TRBD2 (5 bases). CDR1 and CDR2 from the germline V gene are MGHRA and YSYEKL. Trimming removed 1 base at V and 1 base at J, with 7 bases between. The CDR3 covers 14 residues. CDR3 in DNA: TGCGCCAGCAGCCAAGCACGGGGCCAAGAGACCCAGTACTTC. Its translation is CASSQARGQETQYF.

The rearrangement joins TRBV29-1 to TRBJ2-7; D perhaps matches TRBD2 (7 bases). Trimming took off 6 bases at V and 3 bases at J, with 15 bases between the two ends. Germline V gene lookup returns CDR1 SQVTM and CDR2 ANQGSEA. This CDR3 region has 13 residues. The CDR3 nucleotides read TGCAGCGTAGGGGGGGGCACCAGCTACGAGCAGTACTTC. Its translation: CSVGGGTSYEQYF.

This clone came up once. This chain connects TRBV6-6 to TRBJ2-4; 7 bases line up with TRBD2. The CDR3 is 15 residues long. CDR1 and CDR2 from the germline V gene are MNHNY and SVGAGI (reference sequence). V lost 7 bases to trimming and J lost 5 bases; unmatched junction nucleotides: 11. CDR3 DNA sequence: TGTGCCAGCATATCGATCCGGGACTACGAAAACATTCAGTACTTC. Encoded protein: CASISIRDYENIQYF.

The J gene is TRBJ2-3, the V gene TRBV7-9; TRBD1 matches 8 bases. This CDR3 is 13 amino acids long. Germline CDR1 is SEHNR and CDR2 is FQNEAQ (reference sequence). V lost 3 bases, J lost 4 bases, and 0 bases stayed unmatched. CDR3 amino acids: CASSLTGADTQYF. The CDR3 nucleotides are TGTGCCAGCAGCTTGACAGGGGCAGATACGCAGTATTTT.

The J gene is TRBJ2-3, the V gene TRBV5-1, with D unclear. This CDR3 is built from 14 residues. Germline V gene data show CDR1 as SGHRS and CDR2 as YFSETQ. Trimming stripped 1 base from V and 4 bases from J, with 10 bases between. The CDR3 here is CASSLSGFADTQYF. The DNA of the CDR3 is TGCGCCAGCAGCTTGTCGGGTTTCGCAGATACGCAGTATTTT.

The V and J genes are TRBV5-1 and TRBJ2-1, with TRBD2 as a possible D gene (7 bases). V was shortened by 0 bases and J by 4 bases, with 14 bases between the two germline ends. Per germline, CDR1 SGHRS and CDR2 YFSETQ. This CDR3 region has 16 residues. CDR3 sequence (DNA): TGCGCCAGCAGCTTGGGGGGGGGCCTCGGGTACAATGAGCAGTTCTTC. Protein sequence: CASSLGGGLGYNEQFF.

In DNA, the CDR3 is TGTGCCAGCAGCCCGACTATGTACGAAGCTTTCTTT. Its translation is CASSPTMYEAFF. V and J are TRBV6-1 and TRBJ1-1; D not certain. From germline, CDR1 is MNHNS and CDR2 SASEGT. V was pared by 6 bases and J by 8 bases, with 13 bases between. The CDR3 contains 12 residues.

The V call is TRBV11-2, the J call TRBJ2-2; TRBD1 agrees at 10 bases. The ends lost 2 bases at V and 2 bases at J; junction bases unmatched: 2. Germline CDR1 and CDR2: SGHAT and FQNNGV. This CDR3 has 16 residues. The CDR3 DNA follows: TGTGCCAGCAGCTTAAAGACAGGGGGCAACACCGGGGAGCTGTTTTTT. It yields the protein CASSLKTGGNTGELFF.

The chain employs TRBV7-2 and TRBJ2-5; D perhaps matches TRBD2 (6 bases). The CDR3 is 16 amino acids. CDR1 and CDR2 (germline): SGHTA, FQGNSA. Trimming stripped 6 bases from V and 7 bases from J, with 24 bases between. This CDR3 reads CASSGVTPGSLGTQYF. The CDR3 DNA follows: TGTGCCAGCAGTGGGGTCACCCCCGGGAGCCTCGGGACCCAGTACTTC.